This T cell receptor beta chain emerged from a study of blood T cell repertoires in COVID-19. Study summary: Both acute and convalescent COVID-19 samples were obtained from the United States, Italy and Spain. Sample material is recorded as cDNA or gDNA derived from T cells, B-cell-depleted T cells, or PBMCs.

This clone appeared a single time. The V end lost 4 bases, the J end lost 6 bases, and 16 bases lay between the germline ends. Germline V gene lookup returns CDR1 LNHDA and CDR2 SQIVND (reference sequence). This CDR3 is built from 15 residues. Authors' processing steps: Estimation of nucleated cell counts relied on the amplification of reference gene primers. TCRdb keeps only in-frame clones here, not all; method: immunoSEQ multiplex PCR. The V and J calls and clone size come from that table; D and trimming were worked out from the DNA. The sample consists of approximately 170,000 clones, 82% of them appearing once.

The chain joins TRBV19 to TRBJ2-1; tentatively, D is TRBD1 (6 bases). This receptor was obtained from an elderly woman with active or convalescent COVID-19. The sequenced sample consisted of peripheral blood. CDR3 protein: CASSTRQVGGNEQFF. The CDR3 bases are TGTGCCAGTAGTACAAGACAGGTTGGGGGCAATGAGCAGTTCTTC.